This is a list of T cell receptor beta chains from one sample in a study of T cells in Graves' hyperthyroidism and ophthalmopathy. TCRdb ran MiXCR on the multiplex PCR reads and lists one entry per CDR3 protein. The sample records over 700,000 distinct CDR3 sequences, just over 35% being singletons. The source material was blood. The source of these receptors is a woman aged 40 to 49 with Graves' hyperthyroidism. CDR3s include the opening cysteine and the closing phenylalanine or tryptophan. Each record gives: clone size, V gene, D gene, J gene, CDR3 protein, CDR3 DNA. The D gene is left open where the match is weak. Clone size is given for some rows only: seen once, a few or many times, or a class if the clone is expanded.

>-|TRBV10-3|TRBD1|TRBJ2-7
CAIGDREPF
TGTGCCATCGGGGACAGGGAGCCCTTC
>-|TRBV6-2/TRBV6-3|TRBD2|TRBJ2-5
CASSQGRQRGEETQYF
TGTGCCAGCAGCCAAGGACGCCAGCGGGGGGAAGAGACCCAGTACTTC
>-|TRBV6-5|TRBD1|TRBJ2-7
CASSYSDRDYEQYF
TGTGCCAGCAGTTACTCGGACAGGGACTACGAGCAGTACTTC
>-|TRBV7-9|TRBD1|TRBJ1-5
CASSRLRGRDQPQHF
TGTGCCAGCAGCCGCTTAAGGGGGCGCGACCAGCCCCAGCATTTT
>many|TRBV7-6|TRBD2|TRBJ2-7
CASSLELAGGYEQYF
TGTGCCAGCAGCTTAGAACTAGCGGGGGGTTACGAGCAGTACTTC
>-|TRBV5-4|TRBD2|TRBJ2-5
CASTRLAGTTGETQYF
TGTGCCAGCACCAGGCTAGCGGGAACGACCGGGGAGACCCAGTACTTC
>many|TRBV20-1|-|TRBJ1-6
CSAVVGTLHF
TGCAGTGCGGTCGTGGGAACCCTCCACTTT
>-|TRBV3-1|-|TRBJ1-2
CASSPLSPANYGYTF
TGTGCCAGCAGCCCCTTAAGCCCAGCTAACTATGGCTACACCTTC
>few|TRBV3-1|-|TRBJ1-2
CASSQGANSYGYTF
TGTGCCAGCAGCCAAGGGGCCAATTCCTATGGCTACACCTTC
>-|TRBV19|TRBD1|TRBJ2-3
CASSTLGQGTDTQYF
TGTGCCAGTAGTACCTTGGGACAGGGTACAGATACGCAGTATTTT
>-|TRBV7-2|-|TRBJ1-2
CASSLAPGSAYGYTF
TGTGCCAGCAGCTTAGCGCCGGGGTCAGCCTATGGCTACACCTTC
>few|TRBV6-1|-|TRBJ2-2
CASSPRLWAGTGELFF
TGTGCCAGCAGTCCTCGTCTGTGGGCGGGGACCGGGGAGCTGTTTTTT
>once|TRBV12-3/TRBV12-4|-|TRBJ2-7
CASTLDSWNSYKQYF
TGTGCCAGCACCCTGGACAGCTGGAACTCCTACAAGCAGTACTTC
>many|TRBV7-2|-|TRBJ1-1
CASSFRQNTEAFF
TGTGCCAGCAGCTTCCGACAGAACACTGAAGCTTTCTTT
>many|TRBV7-6|-|TRBJ1-5
CASSATGESNQPQHF
TGTGCCAGCAGCGCCACGGGGGAGAGCAATCAGCCCCAGCATTTT
>-|TRBV11-2|-|TRBJ1-2
CASSLGLRGQSGYGYTF
TGTGCCAGCAGCTTGGGACTACGGGGGCAGAGCGGCTATGGCTACACCTTC
>many|TRBV11-2|-|TRBJ2-5
CASSFEGVAETQYF
TGTGCCAGCAGCTTTGAGGGAGTAGCGGAGACCCAGTACTTC
>many|TRBV20-1|-|TRBJ1-1
CSALHLNTEAFF
TGCAGTGCTCTGCATTTGAACACTGAAGCTTTCTTT
>-|TRBV6-1|-|TRBJ1-1
CASSNTGGEAFF
TGTGCCAGCAGTAACACCGGGGGGGAAGCTTTCTTT
>once|TRBV7-2|TRBD1|TRBJ1-2
CASSSAGQPCYGYTF
TGTGCCAGCAGCTCCGCGGGACAGCCGTGCTATGGCTACACCTTC
>once|TRBV2|TRBD2|TRBJ2-5
CAREEREGAETQYF
TGTGCTCGCGAGGAGCGGGAGGGCGCGGAGACCCAGTACTTC
>-|TRBV10-3|TRBD2|TRBJ2-1
CAMSRLAQENEQFF
TGTGCCATGTCCCGACTAGCTCAAGAGAATGAGCAGTTCTTC
>-|TRBV10-1|-|TRBJ1-3
CASSPSGSSGNTIYF
TGTGCCAGCTCACCAAGCGGGAGCTCTGGAAACACCATATATTTT
>many|TRBV7-2|TRBD1|TRBJ2-7
CASSHTGTGVLYEQYF
TGTGCCAGCAGCCACACCGGGACAGGCGTACTCTACGAGCAGTACTTC
>once|TRBV20-1|TRBD2|TRBJ2-2
CSAGGGGGRAGELFF
TGCAGTGCTGGAGGCGGTGGGGGGAGGGCCGGGGAGCTGTTTTTT
>many|TRBV7-2|-|TRBJ2-5
CASSLATEETQYF
TGTGCCAGCAGCTTAGCGACGGAGGAGACCCAGTACTTC
>-|TRBV6-2/TRBV6-3|-|TRBJ2-5
CASSHGGARETQYF
TGTGCCAGCAGCCATGGGGGGGCGCGAGAGACCCAGTACTTC
>few|TRBV4-3|TRBD1|TRBJ2-7
CASSQIQGFSYEQYF
TGCGCCAGCAGCCAAATACAGGGGTTCTCCTACGAGCAGTACTTC
>many|TRBV5-4|-|TRBJ1-1
CASSLAGGLEAFF
TGTGCCAGCAGCTTGGCTGGGGGTCTAGAAGCTTTCTTT
>-|TRBV7-2|-|TRBJ1-4
CASGRSGKLFF
TGCGCCAGCGGCCGGAGTGGGAAACTGTTTTTT
>few|TRBV6-2/TRBV6-3|-|TRBJ1-2
CASRTPGLESYGYTF
TGTGCCAGCAGAACCCCAGGGTTGGAAAGCTATGGCTACACCTTC
>many|TRBV29-1|-|TRBJ2-5
CSVARLMYQETQYF
TGCAGCGTTGCGCGGCTAATGTACCAAGAGACCCAGTACTTC
>few|TRBV19|-|TRBJ2-2
CASSGQRTGELFF
TGTGCCAGTAGTGGACAGCGGACCGGGGAGCTGTTTTTT
>few|TRBV10-3|TRBD1|TRBJ2-2
CASSKGDRGNTGELFF
TGTGCCAGCAGCAAGGGGGACAGGGGGAACACCGGGGAGCTGTTTTTT
>many|TRBV25-1|-|TRBJ1-1
CASEGRANTEAFF
TGTGCCAGCGAAGGCAGGGCAAACACTGAAGCTTTCTTT